This T cell receptor beta chain comes out of a study of blood T cell repertoires in COVID-19. Across the whole study: Samples representing acute and convalescent COVID-19 were sourced from the United States, Italy and Spain. The analysed material was cDNA or gDNA that came from T cells, B-cell-depleted T cells, or PBMCs.

Per the authors' pipeline: Reference gene primer amplification in the assay estimated nucleated cell counts. Sequencing used immunoSEQ multiplex PCR; TCRdb keeps in-frame clones, though not all of them. V and J calls and clone size are those listed in that table; D and trimming were worked out from the DNA. The sample includes some 130,000 clones, 84% of them seen just once. Germline-derived CDR1 and CDR2 are GTSNPN and SVGIG (reference sequence). The CDR3 is 13 residues long. With 1 base clipped from V and 7 bases from J, the junction kept 6 bases outside the gene matches. This clone was detected once.

The receptor was derived from a woman over 75 with acute or convalescent COVID-19. What was sequenced was peripheral blood. The J gene is TRBJ1-2, the V gene TRBV30; 7 nucleotides agree with TRBD1. For the CDR3, the DNA is TGTGCCTGGAGTGACAGGGGCCTTGCTGGCTACACCTTC. It translates to CAWSDRGLAGYTF.